This TCR beta chain emerged from a study of T cells in Graves' hyperthyroidism and ophthalmopathy. Overall study findings and caveats: The majority of expanded thyroid clonotypes above 0.001 also appeared in blood. A model of 13 V-J features distinguished ophthalmopathy from stable hyperthyroidism.

If no ophthalmopathy progression occurred within 18 months, Graves' hyperthyroidism was stable. With a duration under 2 months, the hyperthyroidism was newly diagnosed in patients aged 18 to 65. RNA transcripts served as the template for amplifying TCR beta CDR3 regions. The TCR CDR3 first-round RT-PCR relied on the HTBI primer set. In TCRdb, the multiplex PCR reads were re-called with MiXCR into one record per CDR3 protein. The sample includes approximately 46,000 distinct CDR3 sequences, about 52% seen only once; the top ten take around 32%. Looked up from germline, CDR1 is KGHDR and CDR2 is SFDVKD. This CDR3 spans 13 amino acids. V was clipped by 10 bases and J by 0 bases, with 12 bases between them. There are many counts of this clonotype. Its antigen is unidentified.

The sample taken for sequencing was peripheral blood or thyroid tissue (not recorded which). This receptor was taken from a woman aged 50 to 60 with Graves' hyperthyroidism. The gene calls are TRBV24-1 and TRBJ2-7, with no clear D. The CDR3 sequence is CATSRSSSYEQYF. The CDR3 DNA reads TGTGCCACGTCGCGGTCTAGCTCCTACGAGCAGTACTTC.